Presented here are 29 T cell receptor beta chains from one specimen sequenced in a study of blood T cells in healthy people across ages. With a J-beta primer mix and a sample-barcoded 5' primer, a second PCR ran about 6 to 11 cycles. MiXCR, run by TCRdb on the 5' RACE reads, gives a single entry per CDR3 protein. The table lists around 1,100,000 distinct CDR3 sequences, roughly two fifths of them singletons. The specimen sequenced was blood. The receptor source for this set is a man aged 18 to 35 in good health.

This clonotype occurred a few times. V gene TRBV11-2 combines with J gene TRBJ1-1; D uncertain. V was clipped by 1 base and J by 0 bases, with 6 bases between them. Germline-derived CDR1 and CDR2 are SGHAT and FQNNGV. The CDR3 has 14 amino acids. CDR3 nucleotide sequence: TGTGCCAGCAGCTTAGGGCCCCTGAACACTGAAGCTTTCTTT. This gives the protein CASSLGPLNTEAFF.

This sequence joins TRBV11-2 and TRBJ1-5; D gene ambiguous. Germline CDR1 reads SGHAT; CDR2 reads FQNNGV. The CDR3 runs to 17 residues. V was clipped by 0 bases and J by 0 bases, with 12 bases between them. The CDR3 bases are TGTGCCAGCAGCTTAGATTATCGTCCCGATAGCAATCAGCCCCAGCATTTT. Translation: CASSLDYRPDSNQPQHF.

In its sample, this clonotype was seen many times. The chain couples TRBV9 to TRBJ2-7; 9 nucleotides align to TRBD1. J was trimmed by 2 bases and V by 0 bases; bases with no gene match: 0. Germline V gives CDR1 SGDLS, CDR2 YYNGEE. The CDR3 has 14 residues. CDR3 in DNA: TGTGCCAGCAGCGTAGACAGGGGGCCCTACGAGCAGTACTTC. Translating gives CASSVDRGPYEQYF.

This rearrangement joins TRBV27 to TRBJ1-2; 12 nucleotides align to TRBD1. Germline CDR1 and CDR2: MNHEY and SMNVEV (reference sequence). The CDR3 is made up of 18 amino acids. V trimming: 4 bases; J trimming: 0 bases; junction bases outside the gene matches: 9. CDR3 sequence reads: CASSSRDRGRVSNYGYTF. CDR3 in DNA: TGTGCCAGCAGTTCCAGGGACAGGGGGCGCGTGTCTAACTATGGCTACACCTTC.

This rearrangement joins TRBV7-2 to TRBJ2-2, with D uncertain. The germline V gene has CDR1 SGHTA and CDR2 FQGNSA. V gave up 5 bases and J gave up 1 base, with 5 bases separating them. This CDR3 is 13 amino acids long. The CDR3 coding sequence is TGTGCCAGCAGCCAATGGAACACCGGGGAGCTGTTTTTT. Translated: CASSQWNTGELFF.

This clonotype was found a few times. The chain recombines TRBV4-2 with TRBJ2-1, with 7 nucleotides matching TRBD2. Germline-derived CDR1 and CDR2 are LGHNA and YNFKEQ. Trimming took 0 bases from V and 0 from J; bases not matched to a gene: 5. The length of the CDR3 is 17 residues. The CDR3 spells CASSQEIAGSSYNEQFF. The CDR3 DNA sequence: TGTGCCAGCAGCCAAGAAATAGCGGGCAGCTCCTACAATGAGCAGTTCTTC.

This chain joins TRBV5-5 and TRBJ1-2; D gene uncertain. Germline V gives CDR1 SGHKS, CDR2 YYEKEE (reference sequence). V was pared by 3 bases and J by 3 bases, with 9 bases between. The CDR3 is 13 residues long. The CDR3 bases are TGTGCCAGCAGCTCCCTTACACACTATGGCTACACCTTC. It specifies CASSSLTHYGYTF.

The V and J genes are TRBV6-2 or TRBV6-3 and TRBJ1-5; TRBD1 aligns across 8 bases. This CDR3 is 14 amino acids long. V lost 6 bases, J lost 5 bases, and 6 bases stayed unmatched. Germline V lookup: CDR1 MNHEY, CDR2 SVGEGT. The CDR3 region is CASSADRDDQPQHF. The DNA for the CDR3 is TGTGCCAGCAGCGCGGACAGGGACGATCAGCCCCAGCATTTT.

The chain uses TRBV12-3 or TRBV12-4 and TRBJ2-5, with D uncertain. This CDR3 spans 13 amino acids. V was clipped by 5 bases and J by 11 bases, with 18 bases between them. CDR3: CASSVAQAQEQYF. The CDR3 nucleotides are TGTGCCAGCAGTGTGGCCCAGGCTCAAGAGCAGTACTTC.

This rearrangement joins TRBV4-2 to TRBJ1-2; D is perhaps TRBD1 (5 bases). This CDR3 has 15 residues. Deletions cut 4 bases from V and 0 bases from J, with 12 bases between. In germline, CDR1 is LGHNA, CDR2 YNFKEQ. CDR3 loop: CASSPQGATNYGYTF. CDR3 bases: TGTGCCAGCAGCCCACAAGGGGCCACTAACTATGGCTACACCTTC.

The chain is built from TRBV4-3 and TRBJ2-4; 7 positions match TRBD1. The junction had 13 bases not matched to a gene; V was cut back by 1 base and J by 13 bases. There are 15 residues in the CDR3. Germline assignment: CDR1 LGHNA and CDR2 YSLEER. This chain's CDR3 is CASSQGVGTASEQYF. The CDR3 nucleotides are TGCGCCAGCAGCCAAGGCGTCGGGACAGCCTCTGAGCAGTACTTC.

The chain employs TRBV28 and TRBJ2-1; a weak D match, TRBD1 (6 bases). Per the germline V gene, CDR1 is MDHEN and CDR2 is SYDVKM. This CDR3 has 15 amino acids. V was trimmed by 4 bases and J by 2 bases, leaving 12 bases between them. The CDR3 nucleotides are TGTGCCAGCAGTTCAACCAGGGGAGCCTACAATGAGCAGTTCTTC. Translated: CASSSTRGAYNEQFF.

The chain uses TRBV10-3 and TRBJ1-2, with TRBD1 matching 9 bases. The V and J ends lost 7 bases and 4 bases, in that order; junction bases with no gene match: 7. The CDR3 contains 14 residues. Germline CDR1 is ENHRY and CDR2 is SYGVKD. This chain's CDR3 is CAINTGTGPYGYTF. The DNA for the CDR3 is TGTGCCATCAATACCGGGACAGGGCCCTATGGCTACACCTTC.

V usage is TRBV15 and J usage is TRBJ1-5; D ambiguous. Trimming cost V 8 bases and J 3 bases, with 11 bases left between them. This CDR3 contains 13 residues. From germline, CDR1 is LNHNV and CDR2 YYDKDF (reference sequence). CDR3 sequence (DNA): TGTGCCACCCTCGGAGCGGACAATCAGCCCCAGCATTTT. This translates into CATLGADNQPQHF.

The chain recombines TRBV4-3 with TRBJ1-2, with a tentative D call TRBD1 (5 bases). The germline V and J ends were trimmed by 6 bases and 8 bases, with 22 bases remaining between them. Germline assignment: CDR1 LGHNA and CDR2 YSLEER. The CDR3 consists of 15 residues. The DNA for the CDR3 is TGCGCCAGCAGTATCTCCTCGGTCAGGGAGGGAGGCTACACCTTC. It yields the protein CASSISSVREGGYTF.

The J gene is TRBJ2-1, the V gene TRBV18, with TRBD2 as a possible D gene (5 bases). The CDR3 runs to 15 residues. Germline lookup yields CDR1 KGHSH and CDR2 LQKENI. V was clipped by 3 bases and J by 5 bases, with 14 bases between them. CDR3 loop: CASSPNEGSDNEQFF. CDR3 coding DNA: TGTGCCAGCTCACCCAACGAGGGTTCGGACAATGAGCAGTTCTTC.

This clonotype has more than one count but fewer than ten. The V and J genes are TRBV12-3 or TRBV12-4 and TRBJ2-7; the match to TRBD1 covers 7 bases. The CDR3 contains 14 residues. J was trimmed by 5 bases and V by 5 bases; bases with no gene match: 9. CDR3 bases: TGTGCCAGCAGTGATAGGGGGCCGACTAACGAGCAGTACTTC. Its protein product is CASSDRGPTNEQYF.

This clonotype was counted at least ten times. V is TRBV4-2 and J is TRBJ2-5; D possibly corresponds to TRBD1 (6 bases). Germline lookup yields CDR1 LGHNA and CDR2 YNFKEQ. The CDR3 covers 14 residues. V lost 4 bases to trimming and J lost 4 bases, with 13 bases between them. CDR3 nucleotides: TGTGCCAGCAGCCCTGGGACAATGGGAGAGACCCAGTACTTC. Translating it yields CASSPGTMGETQYF.

This rearrangement joins TRBV6-2 or TRBV6-3 to TRBJ2-1, with TRBD2 as a possible D gene (5 bases). The closer fit of TRBJ2-7 to the DNA end suggests the J call may be wrong. The CDR3 is made up of 16 amino acids. The germline V gene encodes CDR1 MNHEY and CDR2 SVGEGT. The CDR3 is CASSYNHAGSYNEQYF. The CDR3 region has the DNA TGTGCCAGCAGTTACAACCATGCGGGCTCCTACAATGAGCAGTACTTC.

This clonotype turned up a few times. The J gene is TRBJ1-5, the V gene TRBV20-1; D is ambiguous. The ends were cut back, 1 base at V and 5 bases at J, with 12 bases in the middle. The CDR3 extends over 14 amino acids. Germline V CDR1 and CDR2: DFQATT, SNEGSKA (reference sequence). CDR3 nucleotide sequence: TGCAGTGCTAGAGCGGACGTGACGGATCAGCCCCAGCATTTT. Its protein is CSARADVTDQPQHF.

With regard to this clonotype: Compared with germline, one end of the junction differs, possibly owing to a read error. The chain recombines TRBV4-1 with TRBJ2-1; no firm D call. The CDR3 loop spans 16 amino acids. CDR1 MGHRA and CDR2 YSYEKL come from the germline V gene. The CDR3 loop is CASSQDIRVSHNEQFF. The CDR3, as DNA: TGCGCCAGCAGCCAAGATATAAGAGTCTCCCACAATGAGCAGTTCTTC.

The chain is built from TRBV6-5 and TRBJ2-2, with D perhaps TRBD1 or TRBD2 (5 bases each). CDR1 MNHEY and CDR2 SVGAGI come from the germline V gene. The CDR3 totals 17 residues. The V gene lost 2 bases and the J gene lost 1 base, with 14 bases spanning the gap. In DNA, the CDR3 is TGTGCCAGCAGTTACGGACGGAGGACAATGAACACCGGGGAGCTGTTTTTT. Translated: CASSYGRRTMNTGELFF.

For the CDR3, the DNA is TGTGCCAGCTGGGCCATCCTGGAGGATGAGCAGTTCTTC. As protein: CASWAILEDEQFF. The V gene is TRBV2, the J gene TRBJ2-1; D is perhaps TRBD2 (5 bases). Trimming removed 8 bases at V and 8 bases at J, with 16 bases between. The CDR3 is 13 residues long. Germline V CDR1 and CDR2: SNHLY, FYNNEI.

This clonotype was counted ten times or more. The V call is TRBV9, the J call TRBJ1-2; D remains unclear. The germline V and J ends were trimmed by 5 bases and 2 bases, with 7 bases remaining between them. The CDR3 sequence is 12 residues long. The germline CDR1 and CDR2 sequences are SGDLS and YYNGEE. The CDR3 protein is CASSPSNYGYTF. The DNA of the CDR3 is TGTGCCAGCAGTCCCTCAAACTATGGCTACACCTTC.

The table lists this clonotype with a few counts. V gene TRBV12-3 or TRBV12-4 combines with J gene TRBJ2-3; D unresolved. Trimming removed 3 bases from V and 0 bases from J, with 13 bases in between. The CDR3 extends over 16 amino acids. Written as DNA, the CDR3 is TGTGCCAGCAGTTTTGGCGCCACCGTTAGCACAGATACGCAGTATTTT. Its translation: CASSFGATVSTDTQYF.

This clonotype was recorded at least ten times. The chain links TRBV7-8 to TRBJ2-7; tentatively, D is TRBD2 (6 bases). Trimming removed 7 bases at V and 0 bases at J, with 19 bases between. CDR3 length: 16 amino acids. CDR1 and CDR2 from the germline V gene are SGHVS and FQNEAQ. The CDR3 region has the DNA TGTGCCAGCACACTTAGGTCGGGGAGGAGCTCCTACGAGCAGTACTTC. It codes for CASTLRSGRSSYEQYF.

The table lists this clonotype with a count of one. Sequence at one end of the junction differs from germline and may be a read error. The rearrangement links TRBV4-2 to TRBJ1-1; 9 nucleotides align to TRBD1. CDR3 length: 14 residues. The germline V gene has CDR1 LGHNA and CDR2 YNFKEQ. CDR3 coding DNA: TGTGCCAGCAGCCAGGACAGGGGAGGCACTGAACCTTTCTTT. It encodes CASSQDRGGTEPFF.

This rearrangement joins TRBV9 to TRBJ1-6; tentatively, D is TRBD1 (5 bases). The CDR3 runs 14 residues. Trimming left V 4 bases short and J 6 bases short, with 11 bases between. Germline CDR1 SGDLS, CDR2 YYNGEE. CDR3 sequence (DNA): TGTGCCAGCAGCCGGGGCGATGGTAATTCACCCCTCCACTTT. This translates into CASSRGDGNSPLHF.

The chain carries TRBV25-1 and TRBJ1-2, with D hard to call. The CDR3 covers 12 residues. Germline V gives CDR1 MGHDK, CDR2 SYGVNS. The germline V and J ends were trimmed by 5 bases and 5 bases, with 9 bases remaining between them. Here the CDR3 reads CASSYAEYGYTF. The CDR3 DNA follows: TGTGCCAGCAGTTATGCGGAATATGGCTACACCTTC.